This T cell receptor (beta chain) emerged from a study of T cells in women clearing cervical HPV infection. Study details: Controls' single incident HPV16 infection cleared within 12 months without precancer. Case blood was drawn a median around 150 days after lesion detection.

Remarks on this clone: What it binds is unknown. The CDR3 extends 3 residues past the end of the read, so its final part is completed from the germline J gene.

Overall study results and limits: Richness differences could reflect unmeasured T-cell content per sample.

The CDR3 loop spans 14 amino acids. CDR1 is SGHRS and CDR2 is YFSETQ in the germline V gene. V was shortened by 4 bases and J by 4 bases, with 13 bases between the two germline ends. Clones were read by immunoSEQ multiplex PCR, and TCRdb kept only the in-frame ones, dropping some. This table lists roughly 30,000 clones. The sample consisted of blood buffy coat. This TCR derives from a woman aged 18-69 years with a cervical HPV16 infection that either progressed to CIN3+ or cleared (not recorded which). The V call is TRBV5-1, the J call TRBJ2-3; weak D call: TRBD1 (6 bases). This CDR3 is CASSQDSKADTQYF. The sequenced CDR3 bases are TGCGCCAGCAGCCAGGACAGTAAGGCAGATACG.